This T cell receptor beta chain was observed in a study of blood T cells in healthy people across ages. Overall study context: Template switching captured about one barcoded beta molecule per two T cells. Overall study results and limits: A conclusive naive versus antigen-experienced comparison was prevented by the unsorted PBMCs. Estimates of diversity drawn from one million T cells were considered underestimates.

The second PCR ran about 6 to 12 cycles with a sample-barcoded 5' primer and J-beta primers. TCRdb itself ran the 5' RACE reads through MiXCR, one entry per CDR3 protein. The data show around 1.5 million distinct CDR3 sequences, around 36% seen once. Caucasian, healthy and from Russia, the donors were aged between 6 and 90. This clonotype has just a few counts. What it recognizes is unknown. Between the trimmed V and J ends, which lost 6 bases and 3 bases, there was a span of 10 bases. The CDR3 covers 14 residues. Germline values: CDR1 KGHDR, CDR2 SFDVKD. The receptor comes from a woman younger than 45 in good health. Material: blood. The gene calls are TRBV24-1 and TRBJ2-2, with D tentatively TRBD1 or TRBD2 (5 bases each). The CDR3 nucleotides are TGTGCCACCAGTCCGGGACCCTACACCGGGGAGCTGTTTTTT. Its protein product is CATSPGPYTGELFF.